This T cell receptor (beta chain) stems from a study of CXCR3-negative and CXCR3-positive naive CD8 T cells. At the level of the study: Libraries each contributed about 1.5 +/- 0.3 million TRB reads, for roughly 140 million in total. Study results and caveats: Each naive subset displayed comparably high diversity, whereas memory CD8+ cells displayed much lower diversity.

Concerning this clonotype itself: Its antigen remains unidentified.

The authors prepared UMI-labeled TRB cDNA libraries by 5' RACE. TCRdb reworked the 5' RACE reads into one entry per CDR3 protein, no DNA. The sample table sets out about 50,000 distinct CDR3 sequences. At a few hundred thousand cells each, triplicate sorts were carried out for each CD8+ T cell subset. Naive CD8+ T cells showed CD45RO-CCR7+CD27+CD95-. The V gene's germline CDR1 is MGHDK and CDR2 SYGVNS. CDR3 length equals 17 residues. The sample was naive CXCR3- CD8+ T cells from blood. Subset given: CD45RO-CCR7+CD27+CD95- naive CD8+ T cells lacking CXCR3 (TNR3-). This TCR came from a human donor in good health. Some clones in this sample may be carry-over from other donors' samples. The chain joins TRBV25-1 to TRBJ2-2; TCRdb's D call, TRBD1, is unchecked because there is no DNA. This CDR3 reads CASSEPSTGRGTGELFF.